These T cell receptor beta chains were read from a single sample in a study of siplizumab effects on memory and regulatory T cells. Sequenced by immunoSEQ multiplex PCR; TCRdb stores in-frame clones only, minus some. The sample comprises about 100,000 clones, around 90% of which are singletons, and about 11% rests with the top ten. Source material: non-Treg CD4+ T cells sorted from blood. The receptors were sampled from a human donor in good health. Both conserved end residues are part of each CDR3. Fields, in order: J gene, clone size, D gene, V gene, CDR3 protein, CDR3 DNA. A D gene is named only where the DNA matches it firmly. Some rows mark clone size as missing; the rest say once, few, many or name a class of expanded clone.

>TRBJ2-2|-|-|TRBV19
CASSPPRGELFF
TGTGCCAGTAGTCCCCCACGCGGGGAGCTGTTTTTT
>TRBJ2-1|-|-|TRBV12-5
CASGFSGAPDYNEQFF
TGTGCTAGTGGTTTTTCAGGCGCCCCCGACTACAATGAGCAGTTCTTC
>TRBJ1-1|-|-|TRBV10-3
CAISGYVSQVTEAFF
TGTGCCATCAGTGGTTACGTGAGTCAGGTCACTGAAGCTTTCTTT
>TRBJ2-3|-|TRBD1|TRBV25-1
CASSEIYRGDTQYF
TGTGCCAGCAGTGAAATTTACAGGGGCGATACGCAGTATTTT
>TRBJ1-2|-|-|TRBV2
CASSVGREGYTF
TGTGCCAGCAGTGTTGGGCGAGAGGGCTACACCTTC
>TRBJ2-1|-|TRBD1|TRBV4-2
CASSQPGTANNEQFF
TGTGCCAGCAGCCAACCAGGGACAGCTAACAATGAGCAGTTCTTC
>TRBJ2-7|-|-|TRBV9
CASSEGQGPIYEQYF
TGTGCCAGCAGCGAGGGACAAGGACCAATCTACGAGCAGTACTTC
>TRBJ2-7|-|TRBD2|TRBV5-8
CASSQGLGLAGPEQYF
TGTGCCAGCAGCCAAGGCCTGGGACTAGCGGGACCTGAGCAGTACTTC
>TRBJ2-4|-|TRBD1|TRBV5-1
CASSSRQGLGIQYF
TGCGCCAGCAGCTCTCGACAGGGGCTAGGGATTCAGTACTTC
>TRBJ2-3|-|-|TRBV6-5
CASRDASRAYDTQYF
TGTGCCAGCAGAGACGCGTCCAGGGCCTACGATACGCAGTATTTT
>TRBJ1-3|-|-|TRBV15
CATSARGLLGNTIYF
TGTGCCACCAGCGCCCGGGGGCTTCTAGGAAACACCATATATTTT
>TRBJ2-1|-|TRBD2|TRBV19
CASSNSGVNGGYNEQFF
TGTGCCAGTAGTAATAGCGGGGTAAACGGTGGCTACAATGAGCAGTTCTTC
>TRBJ2-7|-|-|TRBV5-6
CASSLVGHSSSYEQYF
TGTGCCAGCAGCTTGGTGGGCCACTCAAGCTCCTACGAGCAGTACTTC
>TRBJ1-6|-|-|TRBV6-5
CASRGPGDSPLHF
TGTGCCAGCAGGGGGCCCGGGGATTCACCCCTCCACTTT
>TRBJ2-2|-|-|TRBV9
CASSVGAVANTGELFF
TGTGCCAGCAGCGTAGGTGCGGTTGCGAACACCGGGGAGCTGTTTTTT
>TRBJ2-7|-|TRBD1|TRBV5-1
CASSFSGQSYEQYF
TGCGCCAGCAGCTTTTCGGGACAGAGCTACGAGCAGTACTTC
>TRBJ2-1|-|TRBD2|TRBV7-3
CASSRGGLAGVLEGNEQFF
TGTGCCAGCAGCCGAGGGGGACTAGCGGGAGTTCTGGAGGGCAATGAGCAGTTCTTC
>TRBJ2-1|-|-|TRBV2
CASTQRPVDEQFF
TGTGCCAGCACCCAAAGGCCGGTGGATGAGCAGTTCTTC
>TRBJ1-4|-|TRBD1|TRBV30
CAWSAGGGIEKLFF
TGTGCCTGGAGTGCGGGAGGGGGCATTGAAAAACTGTTTTTT
>TRBJ1-5|few|TRBD1|TRBV29-1
CSVRGFDSNQPQHF
TGCAGCGTCAGGGGGTTTGATAGCAATCAGCCCCAGCATTTT
>TRBJ1-1|-|-|TRBV29-1
CSVDTVKAFF
TGCAGCGTGGATACAGTGAAAGCTTTCTTT
>TRBJ2-1|few|TRBD2|TRBV7-3
CASSRPGTSVNEQFF
TGTGCCAGCAGCCGACCCGGGACTAGCGTCAATGAGCAGTTCTTC
>TRBJ2-2|-|-|TRBV7-6
CASRAGGGTGELFF
TGTGCCAGCAGGGCAGGGGGAGGCACCGGGGAGCTGTTTTTT
>TRBJ2-7|-|-|TRBV11-3
CASSRDTHGEQYF
TGTGCCAGCAGCCGGGACACCCACGGCGAGCAGTACTTC
>TRBJ2-5|-|TRBD2|TRBV7-9
CASSLPGLAIQETQYF
TGTGCCAGCAGCTTACCGGGACTAGCGATCCAAGAGACCCAGTACTTC
>TRBJ2-7|-|-|TRBV5-8
CASSRDGSSYEQYF
TGTGCCAGCAGCCGCGATGGGAGCTCCTACGAGCAGTACTTC
>TRBJ2-7|-|TRBD1|TRBV29-1
CSVQGGSYEQYF
TGCAGCGTACAGGGGGGCTCCTACGAGCAGTACTTC
>TRBJ2-5|once|-|TRBV18
CASSPLARVQYF
TGTGCCAGCTCACCACTGGCCCGCGTTCAGTACTTC
>TRBJ2-2|-|-|TRBV4-3
CASSQDLLGNTGELFF
TGCGCCAGCAGCCAAGATCTACTAGGGAACACCGGGGAGCTGTTTTTT
>TRBJ2-7|-|TRBD1|TRBV6-4
CASLGLRDRGYEQYF
TGTGCTTCACTAGGCCTCCGGGACAGGGGCTACGAGCAGTACTTC
>TRBJ1-1|-|TRBD1|TRBV7-9
CASSLATGGPTEAFF
TGTGCCAGCAGCTTAGCCACAGGGGGCCCCACTGAAGCTTTCTTT
>TRBJ2-5|-|-|TRBV20-1
CSARVGTQYF
TGCAGTGCTAGGGTTGGGACCCAGTACTTC
>TRBJ2-3|once|-|TRBV5-1
CASTFFGTFTDTQYF
TGCGCCAGCACTTTCTTCGGGACCTTCACAGATACGCAGTATTTT
>TRBJ2-1|-|-|TRBV9
CASSVAGMLQFGEQFF
TGTGCCAGCAGCGTAGCGGGTATGCTGCAGTTCGGTGAGCAGTTCTTC
>TRBJ1-1|-|-|TRBV19
CASSRNGRMSTEAFF
TGTGCCAGTAGTAGAAACGGACGGATGTCCACTGAAGCTTTCTTT
>TRBJ2-1|-|-|TRBV12-2
CASRPETSGIFDEQFF
TGTGCAAGTCGCCCGGAGACTAGCGGGATATTCGATGAGCAGTTCTTC
>TRBJ2-7|-|TRBD2|TRBV10-2
CASSEPHSAGVVYEQYF
TGCGCCAGCAGTGAGCCACACTCAGCGGGAGTGGTTTACGAGCAGTACTTC